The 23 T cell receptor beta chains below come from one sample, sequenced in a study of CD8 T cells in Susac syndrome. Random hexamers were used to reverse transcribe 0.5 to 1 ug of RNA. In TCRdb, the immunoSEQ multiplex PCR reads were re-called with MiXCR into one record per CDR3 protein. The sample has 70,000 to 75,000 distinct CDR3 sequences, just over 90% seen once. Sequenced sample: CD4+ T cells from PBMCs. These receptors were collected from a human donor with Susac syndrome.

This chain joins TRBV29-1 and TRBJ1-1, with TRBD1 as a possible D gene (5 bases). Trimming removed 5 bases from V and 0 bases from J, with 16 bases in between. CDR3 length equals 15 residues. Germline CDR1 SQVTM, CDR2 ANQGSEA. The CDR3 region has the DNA TGCAGCGTTAAAGGAGCTCCAGGGTTGAACACTGAAGCTTTCTTT. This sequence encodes CSVKGAPGLNTEAFF.

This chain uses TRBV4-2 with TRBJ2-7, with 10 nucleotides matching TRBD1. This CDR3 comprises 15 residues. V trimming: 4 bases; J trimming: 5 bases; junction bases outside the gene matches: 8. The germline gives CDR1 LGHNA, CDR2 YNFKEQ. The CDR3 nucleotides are TGTGCCAGCAGCCTCCCCGGACAGGGGGACCACGAGCAGTACTTC. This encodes CASSLPGQGDHEQYF.

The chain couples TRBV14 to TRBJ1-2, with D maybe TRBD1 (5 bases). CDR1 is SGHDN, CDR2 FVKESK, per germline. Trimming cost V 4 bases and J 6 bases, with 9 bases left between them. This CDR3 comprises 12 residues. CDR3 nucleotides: TGTGCCAGCAGCCCGTCAGGGCATGGCTACACCTTC. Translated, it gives CASSPSGHGYTF.

This CDR3 reads CSARALDTQYF. CDR3 nucleotides: TGCAGTGCTAGAGCCCTAGATACGCAGTATTTT. The chain is built from TRBV20-1 and TRBJ2-3, with no clear D. Trimming cost V 1 base and J 5 bases, with 4 bases left between them. CDR1 and CDR2 (germline): DFQATT, SNEGSKA (reference sequence). This CDR3 region has 11 residues.

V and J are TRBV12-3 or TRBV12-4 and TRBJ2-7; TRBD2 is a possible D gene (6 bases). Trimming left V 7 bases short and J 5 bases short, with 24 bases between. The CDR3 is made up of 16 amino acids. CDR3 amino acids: CASTLRRWGDLHEQYF. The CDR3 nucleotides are TGTGCCAGCACCCTAAGGCGTTGGGGGGACTTACACGAGCAGTACTTC.

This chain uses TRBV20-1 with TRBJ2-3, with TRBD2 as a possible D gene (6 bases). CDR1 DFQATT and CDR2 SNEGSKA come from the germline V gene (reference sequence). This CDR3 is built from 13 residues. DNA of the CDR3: TGCAGCGGACGGGCTAGCGGCACAGATACGCAGTATTTT. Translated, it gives CSGRASGTDTQYF.

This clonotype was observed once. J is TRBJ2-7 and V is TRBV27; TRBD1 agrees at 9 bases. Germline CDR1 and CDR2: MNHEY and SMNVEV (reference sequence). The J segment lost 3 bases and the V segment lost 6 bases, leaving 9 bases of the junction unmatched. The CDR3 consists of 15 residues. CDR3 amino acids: CASSLTGTGNYEQYF. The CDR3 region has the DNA TGTGCCAGCAGCTTAACCGGGACAGGGAACTACGAGCAGTACTTC.

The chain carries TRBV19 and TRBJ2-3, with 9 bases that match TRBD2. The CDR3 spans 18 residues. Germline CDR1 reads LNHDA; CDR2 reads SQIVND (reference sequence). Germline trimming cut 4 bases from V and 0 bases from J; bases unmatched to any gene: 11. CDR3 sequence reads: CASSRGGGALLSTDTQYF. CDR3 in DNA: TGTGCCAGTAGTAGGGGCGGGGGGGCCCTATTGAGCACAGATACGCAGTATTTT.

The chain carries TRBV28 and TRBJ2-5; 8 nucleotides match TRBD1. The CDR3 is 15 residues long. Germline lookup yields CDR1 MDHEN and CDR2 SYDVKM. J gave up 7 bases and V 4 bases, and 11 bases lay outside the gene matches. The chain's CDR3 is CASSSQDRALGTQYF. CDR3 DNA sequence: TGTGCCAGCAGTTCCCAGGACAGGGCCCTTGGGACCCAGTACTTC.

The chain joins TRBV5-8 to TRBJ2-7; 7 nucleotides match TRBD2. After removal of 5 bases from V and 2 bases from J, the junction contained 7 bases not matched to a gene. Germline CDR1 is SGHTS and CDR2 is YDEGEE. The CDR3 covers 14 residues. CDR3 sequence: CASSLWGGTYEQYF. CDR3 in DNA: TGTGCCAGCAGTCTCTGGGGGGGGACCTACGAGCAGTACTTC.

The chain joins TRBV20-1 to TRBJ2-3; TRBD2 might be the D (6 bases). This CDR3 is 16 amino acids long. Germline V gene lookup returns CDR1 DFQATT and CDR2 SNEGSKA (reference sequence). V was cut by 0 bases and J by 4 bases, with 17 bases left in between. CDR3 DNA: TGCAGTGCTAGAGATCGCTTGGGGGGAAGCGCAGATACGCAGTATTTT. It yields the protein CSARDRLGGSADTQYF.

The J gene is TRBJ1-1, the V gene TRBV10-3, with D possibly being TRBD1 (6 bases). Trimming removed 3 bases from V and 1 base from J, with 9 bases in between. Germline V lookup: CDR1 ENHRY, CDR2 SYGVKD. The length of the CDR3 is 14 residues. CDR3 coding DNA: TGTGCCATCAGTGACTCGGACAGGAACACTGAAGCTTTCTTT. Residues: CAISDSDRNTEAFF.

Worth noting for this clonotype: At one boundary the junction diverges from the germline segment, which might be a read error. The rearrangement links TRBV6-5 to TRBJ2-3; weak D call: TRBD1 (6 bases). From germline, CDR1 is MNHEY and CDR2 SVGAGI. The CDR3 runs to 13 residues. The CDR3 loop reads CAGSYGTPDTQYF. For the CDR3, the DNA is TGTGCCGGCAGTTATGGGACACCAGATACGCAGTATTTT.

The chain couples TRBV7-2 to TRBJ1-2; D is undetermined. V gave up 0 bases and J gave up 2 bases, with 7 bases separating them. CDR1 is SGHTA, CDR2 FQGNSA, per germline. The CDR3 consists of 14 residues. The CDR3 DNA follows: TGTGCCAGCAGCTTAGCTCAGACCAACTATGGCTACACCTTC. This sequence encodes CASSLAQTNYGYTF. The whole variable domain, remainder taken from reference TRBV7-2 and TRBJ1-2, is GAGVSQSPSNKVTEKGKDVELRCDPISGHTALYWYRQSLGQGLEFLIYFQGNSAPDKSGLPSDRFSAERTGGSVSTLTIQRTQQEDSAVYLCASSLAQTNYGYTFGSGTRLTVV.

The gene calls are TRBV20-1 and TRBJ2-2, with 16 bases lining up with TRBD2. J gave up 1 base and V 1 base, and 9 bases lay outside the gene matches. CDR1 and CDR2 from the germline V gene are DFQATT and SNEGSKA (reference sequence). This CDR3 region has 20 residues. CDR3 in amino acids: CSARAPAGTSGGENTGELFF. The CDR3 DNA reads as TGCAGTGCTAGAGCGCCTGCCGGGACTAGCGGGGGGGAGAACACCGGGGAGCTGTTTTTT.

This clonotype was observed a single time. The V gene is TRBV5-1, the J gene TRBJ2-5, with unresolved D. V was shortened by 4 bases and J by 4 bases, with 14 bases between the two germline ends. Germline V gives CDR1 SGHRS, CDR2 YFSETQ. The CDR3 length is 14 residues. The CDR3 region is CASSRGQEPETQYF. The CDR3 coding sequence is TGCGCCAGCAGCCGTGGGCAGGAACCAGAGACCCAGTACTTC.

As DNA, the CDR3 is TGTGCCAGCAGTGCCCTACAGGGGACCGCAGATACGCAGTATTTT. Amino acid sequence: CASSALQGTADTQYF. This rearrangement joins TRBV6-4 to TRBJ2-3, with 7 positions matching TRBD1. Per germline, CDR1 MRHNA and CDR2 SNTAGT. J lost 4 bases, V lost 4 bases, and 8 bases had no gene match. The CDR3 sequence is 15 residues long.

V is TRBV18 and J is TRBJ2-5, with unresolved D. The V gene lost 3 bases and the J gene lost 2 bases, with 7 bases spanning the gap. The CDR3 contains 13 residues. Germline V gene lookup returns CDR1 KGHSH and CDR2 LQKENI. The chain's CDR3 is CASSPARQETQYF. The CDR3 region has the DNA TGTGCCAGCTCACCCGCCAGGCAAGAGACCCAGTACTTC.

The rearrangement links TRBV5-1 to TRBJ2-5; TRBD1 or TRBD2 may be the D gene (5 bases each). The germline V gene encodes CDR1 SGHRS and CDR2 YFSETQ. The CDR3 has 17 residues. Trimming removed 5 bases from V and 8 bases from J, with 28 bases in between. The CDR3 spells CASRGGVTGRRIETQYF. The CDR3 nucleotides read TGCGCCAGCAGAGGTGGTGTCACGGGACGACGCATTGAAACCCAGTACTTC. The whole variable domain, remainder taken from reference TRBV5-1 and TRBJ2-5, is KAGVTQTPRYLIKTRGQQVTLSCSPISGHRSVSWYQQTPGQGLQFLFEYFSETQRNKGNFPGRFSGRQFSNSRSEMNVSTLELGDSALYLCASRGGVTGRRIETQYFGPGTRLLVL.

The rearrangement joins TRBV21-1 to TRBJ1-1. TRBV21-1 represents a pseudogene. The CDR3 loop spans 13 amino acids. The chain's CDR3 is CASSGQTNTEAFF. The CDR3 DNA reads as TGTGCCAGCAGCGGTCAGACGAACACTGAAGCTTTCTTT.

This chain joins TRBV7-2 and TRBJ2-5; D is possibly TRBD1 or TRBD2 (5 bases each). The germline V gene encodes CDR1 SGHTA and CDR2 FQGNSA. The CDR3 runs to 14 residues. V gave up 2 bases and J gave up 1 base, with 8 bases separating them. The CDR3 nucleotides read TGTGCCAGCAGCTTACCCGGGGCCCAAGAGACCCAGTACTTC. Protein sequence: CASSLPGAQETQYF. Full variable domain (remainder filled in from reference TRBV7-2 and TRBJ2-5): GAGVSQSPSNKVTEKGKDVELRCDPISGHTALYWYRQSLGQGLEFLIYFQGNSAPDKSGLPSDRFSAERTGGSVSTLTIQRTQQEDSAVYLCASSLPGAQETQYFGPGTRLLVL.

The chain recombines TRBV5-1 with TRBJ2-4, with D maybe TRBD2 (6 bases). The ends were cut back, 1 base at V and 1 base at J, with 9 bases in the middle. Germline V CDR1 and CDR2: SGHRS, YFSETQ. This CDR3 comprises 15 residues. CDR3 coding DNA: TGCGCCAGCAGCTTGATCCGGGGGGCCAAAAACATTCAGTACTTC. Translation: CASSLIRGAKNIQYF.

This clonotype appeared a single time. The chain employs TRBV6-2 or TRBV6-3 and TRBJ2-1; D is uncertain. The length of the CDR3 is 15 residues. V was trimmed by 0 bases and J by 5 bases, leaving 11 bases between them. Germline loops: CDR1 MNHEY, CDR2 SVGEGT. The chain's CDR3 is CASSYSSKVNNEQFF. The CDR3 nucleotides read TGTGCCAGCAGTTACTCGAGTAAGGTAAACAATGAGCAGTTCTTC.